A selection of T cell receptor beta chains follows, all from one sample in a study of blood T cell repertoires in COVID-19. TCRdb's table, derived via immunoSEQ multiplex PCR, lists solely in-frame clones and lacks some. The data contain under 500,000 clones, 80% to 90% of them seen just once; the ten biggest clones take up 4% to 4.5%. The sequenced material came from peripheral blood. The receptors were gathered from a woman younger than 45 with acute or convalescent COVID-19. CDR3s include the opening cysteine and the closing phenylalanine or tryptophan. The D gene is left open where the match is weak. Size is stated for part of the rows, as once, few or many counts, or as a class when the clone is expanded.

D: .; V: TRBV5-1; size: .; length: 16; J: TRBJ1-6; CDR3: CASSELWQGGNSPLHF; DNA: TGCGCCAGCAGCGAGCTATGGCAGGGCGGTAATTCACCCCTCCACTTT
D: .; V: TRBV5-1; size: .; length: 20; J: TRBJ2-2; CDR3: CASSSGRGTLQIGVNGELFF; DNA: TGCGCCAGCAGCTCGGGTCGGGGGACTCTACAAATCGGAGTCAACGGGGAGCTGTTTTTT
D: .; V: TRBV10-2; size: .; length: 11; J: TRBJ1-1; CDR3: CASSASGNAFF; DNA: TGCGCCAGCAGTGCCTCGGGGAACGCTTTCTTT
D: .; V: TRBV29-1; size: .; length: 12; J: TRBJ2-7; CDR3: CSVEEGTEEQYF; DNA: TGCAGCGTTGAAGAAGGAACAGAAGAGCAGTACTTC
D: TRBD2; V: TRBV3-1/TRBV3-2; size: .; length: 16; J: TRBJ2-2; CDR3: CASSQGLAGVTGELFF; DNA: TGTGCCAGCAGCCAGGGACTAGCGGGGGTAACCGGGGAGCTGTTTTTT
D: TRBD1; V: TRBV28; size: .; length: 14; J: TRBJ2-1; CDR3: CASTKGDRGNEQFF; DNA: TGTGCCAGCACTAAAGGAGACAGGGGCAATGAGCAGTTCTTC
D: TRBD1; V: TRBV2; size: .; length: 16; J: TRBJ2-1; CDR3: CASSESWTGFYNEQFF; DNA: TGTGCCAGCAGTGAATCCTGGACAGGTTTTTACAATGAGCAGTTCTTC
D: TRBD1; V: TRBV24-1; size: .; length: 16; J: TRBJ1-2; CDR3: CATSDTDRATTSGYTF; DNA: TGTGCCACCAGTGATACGGACAGGGCCACGACGTCTGGCTACACCTTC
D: .; V: TRBV9; size: .; length: 11; J: TRBJ1-2; CDR3: CASRTGNGYTF; DNA: TGTGCCAGCAGGACCGGGAATGGCTACACCTTC
D: .; V: TRBV19; size: once; length: 16; J: TRBJ2-2; CDR3: CASSMSAGAYTGELFF; DNA: TGTGCCAGTAGTATGTCGGCGGGGGCCTACACCGGGGAGCTGTTTTTT
D: TRBD1; V: TRBV28; size: once; length: 16; J: TRBJ1-5; CDR3: CASSSRQGTTNQPQHF; DNA: TGTGCCAGCAGTTCAAGACAGGGGACCACCAATCAGCCCCAGCATTTT
D: .; V: TRBV10-2; size: .; length: 12; J: TRBJ1-1; CDR3: CASRGYPTEAFF; DNA: TGCGCCAGCCGGGGGTACCCCACTGAAGCTTTCTTT
D: TRBD2; V: TRBV3-1/TRBV3-2; size: .; length: 15; J: TRBJ2-1; CDR3: CASSQAHRRGAHQFF; DNA: TGTGCCAGCAGCCAAGCCCACCGGCGGGGGGCCCACCAGTTCTTC